A selection of T cell receptor beta chains follows, all from one sample in a study of T cell repertoires in cytomegalovirus infection. Using its own MiXCR run on the reads, TCRdb lists one record per CDR3 protein. The repertoire holds some 220,000 distinct CDR3 sequences, with 35% to 40% as singletons. Their recognized antigens are unknown. Here the sequenced sample was CD8+ T cells from cultured PBMCs, taken from culture after CMV antigen stimulation. The receptors come from a human donor in good health (CMV status not recorded). Some clones in this sample may be carry-over from other donors' samples. CDR3s include the opening cysteine and the closing phenylalanine or tryptophan. The D gene is left open where the match is weak. The size of a clone is reported for some rows only, either as once, few or many, or as a class for expanded clones.

.,TRBJ2-5,few,TRBV7-9,CAFPRGRGETQYF,TGTGCCTTCCCCCGGGGGCGCGGGGAGACCCAGTACTTC
.,TRBJ2-3,many,TRBV7-9,CASSPGVRDTQYF,TGTGCCAGCAGCCCCGGAGTGCGGGATACGCAGTATTTT
TRBD1,TRBJ2-7,.,TRBV27,CASSSTGASREQYF,TGTGCCAGCAGTTCGACAGGGGCCTCCCGGGAGCAGTACTTC
TRBD1,TRBJ1-3,.,TRBV28,CASSFLGQGSSGNTIYF,TGTGCCAGCAGTTTCCTAGGACAGGGGAGCTCTGGAAACACCATATATTTT
.,TRBJ2-1,.,TRBV27,CASSKRGEQFF,TGTGCCAGCAGTAAACGTGGGGAGCAGTTCTTC
TRBD1,TRBJ1-5,.,TRBV10-3,CAIGTGDYSNQPQHF,TGTGCCATCGGGACAGGGGACTATAGCAATCAGCCCCAGCATTTT
.,TRBJ2-2,.,TRBV6-2/TRBV6-3,CASEGAGELFF,TGTGCCAGCGAGGGAGCCGGGGAGCTGTTTTTT
.,TRBJ1-1,once,TRBV6-5,CASSRRPGMGYTEAFF,TGTGCCAGCAGCCGCAGGCCTGGCATGGGATACACTGAAGCTTTCTTT
TRBD1,TRBJ2-7,.,TRBV7-8,CASSPIPGQARSYEQYF,TGTGCCAGCAGCCCAATCCCTGGACAGGCGCGCTCCTACGAGCAGTACTTC
.,TRBJ1-2,.,TRBV7-4,CASSSPAAGFNYGYTF,TGTGCCAGCAGCTCCCCCGCGGCGGGATTTAACTATGGCTACACCTTC
.,TRBJ2-1,few,TRBV29-1,CSADWVGNEQFF,TGCAGCGCTGATTGGGTGGGGAACGAGCAGTTCTTC
TRBD2,TRBJ2-7,.,TRBV6-1,CASSENSGDPYEQYF,TGTGCCAGCAGTGAAAACAGCGGGGACCCCTACGAGCAGTACTTC
TRBD1,TRBJ2-3,.,TRBV7-9,CASSPTAGTGGPTQYF,TGTGCCAGCAGCCCCACCGCGGGGACAGGAGGCCCTACGCAGTATTTT
.,TRBJ2-1,once,TRBV7-6,CASRDLGGEQFF,TGTGCCAGCCGAGACTTGGGGGGTGAGCAGTTCTTC
TRBD1,TRBJ2-7,.,TRBV29-1,CSVIDRGNYEQYF,TGCAGCGTTATTGACAGGGGAAACTACGAGCAGTACTTC
.,TRBJ2-2,.,TRBV10-3,CAISEGKTNTGELFF,TGTGCCATCAGTGAAGGGAAGACGAACACCGGGGAGCTGTTTTTT
.,TRBJ2-7,.,TRBV14,CASSQLRNEQYF,TGTGCCAGCAGCCAGTTGCGAAACGAGCAGTACTTC
TRBD1,TRBJ2-1,.,TRBV4-2,CASSQDSFQDRDFVEHNEQFF,TGTGCCAGCAGCCAAGATAGCTTCCAGGACAGGGACTTCGTCGAGCACAATGAGCAGTTCTTC
.,TRBJ2-5,few,TRBV14,CASSQILDETQYF,TGTGCCAGCAGCCAAATACTCGATGAGACCCAGTACTTC
.,TRBJ2-3,.,TRBV20-1,CSARDYLGYSGADTQYF,TGCAGTGCTAGAGATTATTTGGGCTACTCCGGGGCAGATACGCAGTATTTT